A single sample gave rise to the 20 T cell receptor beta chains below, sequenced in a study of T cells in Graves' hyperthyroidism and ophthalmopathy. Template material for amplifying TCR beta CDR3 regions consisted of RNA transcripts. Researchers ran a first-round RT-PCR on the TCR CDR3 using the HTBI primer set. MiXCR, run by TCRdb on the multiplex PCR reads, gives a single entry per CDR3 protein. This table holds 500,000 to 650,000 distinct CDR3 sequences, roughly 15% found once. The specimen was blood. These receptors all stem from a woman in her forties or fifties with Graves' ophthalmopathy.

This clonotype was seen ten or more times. In DNA, the CDR3 is TGCAGTGCTGGGAAGCGGGAGGGGGTCACAGATACGCAGTATTTT. Its protein product is CSAGKREGVTDTQYF. This rearrangement joins TRBV20-1 to TRBJ2-3; 10 bases fit TRBD2. In germline, CDR1 is DFQATT, CDR2 SNEGSKA (reference sequence). This CDR3 has 15 residues. V lost 5 bases, J lost 2 bases, and 7 bases stayed unmatched.

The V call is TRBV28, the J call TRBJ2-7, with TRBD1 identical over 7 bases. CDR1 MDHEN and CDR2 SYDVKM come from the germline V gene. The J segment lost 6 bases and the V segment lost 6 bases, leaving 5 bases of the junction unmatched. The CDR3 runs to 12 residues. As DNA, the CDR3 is TGTGCCAGCAGCGCTGGGACAGTCGAGCAGTACTTC. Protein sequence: CASSAGTVEQYF.

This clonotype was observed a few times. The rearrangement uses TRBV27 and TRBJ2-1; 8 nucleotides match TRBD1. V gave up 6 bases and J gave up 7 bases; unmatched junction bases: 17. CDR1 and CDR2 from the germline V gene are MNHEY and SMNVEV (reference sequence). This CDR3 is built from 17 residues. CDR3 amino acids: CASSLVGIQGARNEQFF. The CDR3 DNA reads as TGTGCCAGCAGCTTGGTAGGGATTCAGGGGGCGCGGAATGAGCAGTTCTTC.

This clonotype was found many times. The CDR3 loop reads CASSYPTGLGTEAFF. The CDR3 nucleotides read TGTGCCAGCAGTTACCCGACAGGTTTGGGCACTGAAGCTTTCTTT. This chain uses TRBV6-2 or TRBV6-3 with TRBJ1-1; weak D call: TRBD1 (6 bases). CDR1 and CDR2 from the germline V gene are MNHEY and SVGEGT. CDR3 size: 15 residues. Trimming removed 2 bases from V and 4 bases from J, with 14 bases in between.

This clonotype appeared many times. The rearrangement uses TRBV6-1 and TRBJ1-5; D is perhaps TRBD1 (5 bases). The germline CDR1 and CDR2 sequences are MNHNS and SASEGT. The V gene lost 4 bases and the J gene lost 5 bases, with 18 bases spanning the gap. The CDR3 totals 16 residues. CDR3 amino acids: CASSVPRGRRDQPQHF. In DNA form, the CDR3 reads TGTGCCAGCAGTGTCCCAAGGGGCCGGCGGGATCAGCCCCAGCATTTT.

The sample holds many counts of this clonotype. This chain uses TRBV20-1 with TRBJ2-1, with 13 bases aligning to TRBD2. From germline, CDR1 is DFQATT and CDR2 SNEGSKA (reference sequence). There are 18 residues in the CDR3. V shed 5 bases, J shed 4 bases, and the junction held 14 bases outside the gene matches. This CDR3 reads CSALSGTSGKPSYNEQFF. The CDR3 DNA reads TGCAGTGCTCTCAGCGGGACTAGCGGGAAGCCGTCGTACAATGAGCAGTTCTTC.

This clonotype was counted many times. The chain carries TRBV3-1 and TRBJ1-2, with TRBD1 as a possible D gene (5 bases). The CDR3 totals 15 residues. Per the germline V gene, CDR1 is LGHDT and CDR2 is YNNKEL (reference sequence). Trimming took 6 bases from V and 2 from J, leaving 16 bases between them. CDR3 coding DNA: TGTGCCAGCAGTCCGCTCTTACGACAGAACTATGGCTACACCTTC. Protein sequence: CASSPLLRQNYGYTF.

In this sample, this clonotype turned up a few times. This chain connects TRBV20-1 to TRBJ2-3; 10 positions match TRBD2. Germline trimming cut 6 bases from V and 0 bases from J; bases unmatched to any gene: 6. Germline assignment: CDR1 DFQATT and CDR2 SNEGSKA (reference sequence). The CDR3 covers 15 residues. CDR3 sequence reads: CSADQREGSTDTQYF. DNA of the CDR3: TGCAGTGCCGACCAGCGGGAGGGGAGCACAGATACGCAGTATTTT.

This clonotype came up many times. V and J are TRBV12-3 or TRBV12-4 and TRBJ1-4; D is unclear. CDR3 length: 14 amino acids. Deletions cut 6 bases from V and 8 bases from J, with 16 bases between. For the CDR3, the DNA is TGTGCCAGCAGATCGGGAATCCAGCGGGAAAAACTGTTTTTT. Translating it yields CASRSGIQREKLFF.

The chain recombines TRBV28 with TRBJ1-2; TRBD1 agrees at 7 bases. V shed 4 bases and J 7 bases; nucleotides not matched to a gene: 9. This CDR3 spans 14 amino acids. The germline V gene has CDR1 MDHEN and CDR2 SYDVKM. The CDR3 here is CASSWMGQRRGYTF. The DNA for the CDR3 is TGTGCCAGCAGTTGGATGGGACAGCGCCGTGGCTACACCTTC.

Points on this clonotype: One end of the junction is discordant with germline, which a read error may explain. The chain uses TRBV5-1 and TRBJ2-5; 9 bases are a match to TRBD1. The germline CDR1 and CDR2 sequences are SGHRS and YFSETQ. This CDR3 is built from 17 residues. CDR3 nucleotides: TGTGCCAGCAGCTTAGGGTGGGGGACAGGGTTCCGCGAGACCCAGTACTTC. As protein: CASSLGWGTGFRETQYF.

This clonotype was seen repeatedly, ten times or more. The CDR3 nucleotides are TGTGCCAGCAGCCAAGAACGACTAGCTACCATCGCAGATACGCAGTATTTT. Its translation: CASSQERLATIADTQYF. The chain recombines TRBV3-1 with TRBJ2-3; 7 bases fit TRBD2. From germline, CDR1 is LGHDT and CDR2 YNNKEL (reference sequence). The CDR3 is 17 amino acids. V lost 0 bases to trimming and J lost 4 bases; unmatched junction nucleotides: 10.

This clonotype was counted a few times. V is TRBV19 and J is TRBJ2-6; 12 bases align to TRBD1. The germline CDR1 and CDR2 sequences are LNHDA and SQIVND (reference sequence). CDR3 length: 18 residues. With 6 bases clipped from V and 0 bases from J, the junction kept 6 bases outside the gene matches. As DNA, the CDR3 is TGTGCCAGTAGGACGGGGACAGGGGGCTACTCTGGGGCCAACGTCCTGACTTTC. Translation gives CASRTGTGGYSGANVLTF.

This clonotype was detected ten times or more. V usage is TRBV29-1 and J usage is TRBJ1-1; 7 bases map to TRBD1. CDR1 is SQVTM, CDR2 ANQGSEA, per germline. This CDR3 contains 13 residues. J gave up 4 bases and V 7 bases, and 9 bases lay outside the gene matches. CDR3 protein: CSARQGRGTEAFF. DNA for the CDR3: TGCAGCGCTAGACAGGGACGCGGCACTGAAGCTTTCTTT.

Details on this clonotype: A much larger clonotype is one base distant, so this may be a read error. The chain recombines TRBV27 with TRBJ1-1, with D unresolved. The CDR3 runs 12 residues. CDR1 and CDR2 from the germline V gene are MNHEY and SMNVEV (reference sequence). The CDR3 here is CACSGRAGQAFF. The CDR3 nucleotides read TGTGCCTGCAGTGGGAGGGCGGGCCAAGCTTTCTTT.

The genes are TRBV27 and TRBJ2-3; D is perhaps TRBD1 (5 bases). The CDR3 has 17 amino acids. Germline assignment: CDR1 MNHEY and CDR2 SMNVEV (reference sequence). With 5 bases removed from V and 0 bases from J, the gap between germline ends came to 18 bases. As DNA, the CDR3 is TGTGCCAGCAGTCCCCCCCTCACAGGAACTAGCACAGATACGCAGTATTTT. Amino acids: CASSPPLTGTSTDTQYF.

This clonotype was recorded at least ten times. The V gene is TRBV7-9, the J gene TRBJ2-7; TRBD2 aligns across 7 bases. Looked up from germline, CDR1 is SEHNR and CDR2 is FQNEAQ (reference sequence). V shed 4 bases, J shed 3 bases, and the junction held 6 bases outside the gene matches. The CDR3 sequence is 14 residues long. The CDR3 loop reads CASSSGLPNYEQYF. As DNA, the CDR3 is TGTGCCAGCAGCTCGGGACTACCGAACTACGAGCAGTACTTC.

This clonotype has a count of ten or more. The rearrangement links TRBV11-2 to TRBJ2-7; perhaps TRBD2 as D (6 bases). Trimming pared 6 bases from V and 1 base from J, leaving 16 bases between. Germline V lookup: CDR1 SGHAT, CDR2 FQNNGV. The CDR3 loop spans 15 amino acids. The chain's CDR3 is CASRAAGTASYEQYF. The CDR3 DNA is TGTGCCAGCAGGGCGGCCGGGACTGCTTCCTACGAGCAGTACTTC.

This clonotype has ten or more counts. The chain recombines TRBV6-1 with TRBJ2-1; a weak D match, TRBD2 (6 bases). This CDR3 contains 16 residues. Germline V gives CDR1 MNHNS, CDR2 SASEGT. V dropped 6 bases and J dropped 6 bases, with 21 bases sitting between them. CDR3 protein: CASRALSGGPFNEQFF. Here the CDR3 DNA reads TGTGCCAGCAGGGCCCTTAGCGGAGGCCCCTTCAATGAGCAGTTCTTC.

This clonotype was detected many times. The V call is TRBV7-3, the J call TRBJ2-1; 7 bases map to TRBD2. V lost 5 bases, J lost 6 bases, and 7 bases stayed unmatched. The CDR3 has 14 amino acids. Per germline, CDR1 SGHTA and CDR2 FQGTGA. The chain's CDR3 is CASSPSGSFNEQFF. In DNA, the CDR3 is TGTGCCAGCAGCCCTAGCGGCAGCTTCAATGAGCAGTTCTTC.